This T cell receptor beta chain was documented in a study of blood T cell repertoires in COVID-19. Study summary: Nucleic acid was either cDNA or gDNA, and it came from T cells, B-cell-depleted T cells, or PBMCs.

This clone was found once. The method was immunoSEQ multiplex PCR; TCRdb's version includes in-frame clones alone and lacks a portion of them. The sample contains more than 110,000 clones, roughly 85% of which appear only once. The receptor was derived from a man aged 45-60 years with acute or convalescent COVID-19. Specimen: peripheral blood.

The CDR3 is CASSLTAGVSNEQYF. The CDR3 DNA reads as TGTGCCAGCAGCTTGACGGCAGGGGTCTCGAACGAGCAGTACTTC. The chain employs TRBV5-5 and TRBJ2-7; D is perhaps TRBD1 (6 bases). Trimming left V 1 base short and J 5 bases short, with 16 bases between. The CDR3 has 15 amino acids. Germline V gene sequence: CDR1 SGHKS, CDR2 YYEKEE (reference sequence).